Shown below are 4 T cell receptor beta chains from a single sample sequenced in a study of T cells in Graves' hyperthyroidism and ophthalmopathy. Amplification targeted TCR beta CDR3 regions from RNA transcripts. The TCR CDR3 was amplified in a first-round RT-PCR using the HTBI primer set. TCRdb reanalysed the multiplex PCR reads using MiXCR and keeps one entry per CDR3 protein. The data contain approximately 24,000 distinct CDR3 sequences, 49% of them singletons. Sequencing was carried out using blood. These receptors originate from a woman aged 40 to 50 with Graves' hyperthyroidism that later progressed to Graves' ophthalmopathy.

In its sample, this clonotype was seen a few times. The genes are TRBV10-1 and TRBJ1-6; no definite D call. Germline CDR1 and CDR2: WNHNN and SYGVQD (reference sequence). There are 13 residues in the CDR3. Between the trimmed V and J ends, which lost 10 bases and 7 bases, there was a span of 14 bases. The CDR3 region has the DNA TGCGCCACCGTACGCCGCGAAAATTCACCCCTCCACTTT. Translating gives CATVRRENSPLHF.

By share of the sample, this clonotype is medium-sized. The chain carries TRBV7-8 and TRBJ2-2; D not certain. Between the trimmed V and J ends, which lost 2 bases and 4 bases, there was a span of 5 bases. Germline loops: CDR1 SGHVS, CDR2 FQNEAQ. The CDR3 runs 13 residues. This CDR3 is CASSLRTTGELFF. For the CDR3, the DNA is TGTGCCAGCAGCTTAAGGACCACCGGGGAGCTGTTTTTT.

There are a few counts of this clonotype. V and J are TRBV10-3 and TRBJ1-2; D perhaps matches TRBD1 (5 bases). V lost 0 bases and J lost 7, with 12 bases in between. Germline V gene data show CDR1 as ENHRY and CDR2 as SYGVKD. There are 14 residues in the CDR3. This CDR3 is CAISESTREGGYTF. The CDR3 nucleotides are TGTGCCATCAGTGAGTCGACCAGGGAGGGTGGCTACACCTTC.

This clonotype was detected once. The rearrangement joins TRBV7-2 to TRBJ1-6, with TRBD1 identical over 7 bases. The CDR3 consists of 15 residues. Germline V gene data show CDR1 as SGHTA and CDR2 as FQGNSA. J lost 6 bases, V lost 5 bases, and 7 bases had no gene match. The CDR3 nucleotides read TGTGCCAGCAGCCCACCACAGGGGATTAATTCACCCCTCCACTTT. It is translated as CASSPPQGINSPLHF.